This TCR beta chain was observed in a study of blood T cells in healthy people across ages. Study-wide points: Donor CMV status was unknown, possibly confounding expanded clonotype changes.

The germline V gene encodes CDR1 DFQATT and CDR2 SNEGSKA (reference sequence). The CDR3 contains 13 residues. V was trimmed by 6 bases and J by 2 bases, leaving 14 bases between them. Donors were healthy Caucasian individuals from Russia aged about 6 to 100. In this sample, this clonotype turned up many times. Antigen unknown. The authors ran a second PCR of roughly 6 to 12 cycles using a sample-barcoded 5' primer and a J-beta primer mix. Tagging of each cDNA molecule was performed by a template-switch adaptor with 12 random nucleotides. TCRdb re-called the 5' RACE reads with MiXCR, one entry per CDR3 protein. The sample comprises some 900,000 distinct CDR3 sequences, roughly 52% of which are singletons, and 13% rests with the top ten.

Sample: blood. The sequence was obtained from a man aged 25 to 40 in good health. This sequence joins TRBV20-1 and TRBJ2-7, with D hard to call. CDR3 protein: CSARRTVTYEQYF. DNA for the CDR3: TGCAGTGCCAGACGGACGGTTACCTACGAGCAGTACTTC.